There are many counts of the clone carrying this T cell receptor (beta chain). What it binds is not known. The data derive from a study of T cells in Graves' hyperthyroidism and ophthalmopathy. The wider study: Sampling of peripheral blood happened at initial diagnosis, prior to any treatment. Study observations and caveats: Blood also contained most expanded thyroid clonotypes above 0.001.

Amplification of TCR beta CDR3 regions was performed using RNA transcripts as template. Carried out on the TCR CDR3, a first-round RT-PCR used the HTBI primer set. In TCRdb, the multiplex PCR reads were re-called with MiXCR into one record per CDR3 protein. The data hold under 300,000 distinct CDR3 sequences, with around 15% observed a single time. Cells are PBMCs isolated from more than 8.5 ml of fresh blood. Specimen: blood. This clonotype was obtained from a woman in her forties or fifties with Graves' hyperthyroidism that later progressed to Graves' ophthalmopathy.

CDR3 nucleotides: TGCAGCGTCGGTACAGGGGATGAGTATAGCAATCAGCCCCAGCATTTT. Translation: CSVGTGDEYSNQPQHF. The rearrangement joins TRBV29-1 to TRBJ1-5; 7 nucleotides line up with TRBD1. Germline trimming cut 6 bases from V and 0 bases from J; bases unmatched to any gene: 11. This CDR3 is 16 amino acids long. CDR1 is SQVTM, CDR2 ANQGSEA, per germline.